The 12 T cell receptor beta chains below were found in one sample sequenced in a study of T cells in Graves' hyperthyroidism and ophthalmopathy. TCR beta CDR3 region amplification was performed from RNA transcripts. HTBI primers were employed in a first-round RT-PCR of the TCR CDR3. TCRdb passed the multiplex PCR reads through MiXCR, listing each CDR3 protein once. The table shows 450,000 to 700,000 distinct CDR3 sequences, with 40% to 55% occurring only once. The sample consisted of peripheral blood or thyroid tissue (not recorded which). All receptors derive from an adult woman with Graves' disease, either hyperthyroidism or ophthalmopathy (not recorded which).

This clonotype was counted at least ten times. This chain joins TRBV11-2 and TRBJ2-2; maybe TRBD1 (5 bases). V lost 5 bases to trimming and J lost 7 bases, with 20 bases between them. The CDR3 is 16 residues long. CDR1 is SGHAT, CDR2 FQNNGV, per germline. The CDR3 region has the DNA TGTGCCAGCAGCCCGTGGGAAATAACACAGGACGGGGAGCTGTTTTTT. Its translation: CASSPWEITQDGELFF.

The V and J genes are TRBV20-1 and TRBJ2-5, with no clear D. Germline CDR1 reads DFQATT; CDR2 reads SNEGSKA (reference sequence). This CDR3 spans 14 amino acids. Between the trimmed V and J ends, which lost 3 bases and 1 base, there was a span of 12 bases. CDR3 in DNA: TGCAGTGCTAGTAGGCAACCCACCCAAGAGACCCAGTACTTC. Residues: CSASRQPTQETQYF.

This clonotype has ten or more counts. V is TRBV2 and J is TRBJ1-2; no clear D. V lost 4 bases and J lost 2, with 5 bases in between. Germline-derived CDR1 and CDR2 are SNHLY and FYNNEI. The CDR3 covers 12 residues. Here the CDR3 reads CASSVSNYGYTF. The CDR3 nucleotides are TGTGCCAGCAGTGTGAGCAACTATGGCTACACCTTC. The variable domain in full, with the rest retrieved from reference TRBV2 and TRBJ1-2, is EPEVTQTPSHQVTQMGQEVILRCVPISNHLYFYWYRQILGQKVEFLVSFYNNEISEKSEIFDDQFSVERPDGSNFTLKIRSTKLEDSAMYFCASSVSNYGYTFGSGTRLTVV.

The table lists this clonotype with a few counts. DNA of the CDR3: TGTGCCAGTAGTAGAGACAGGGCTGGGGCCAACGTCCTGACTTTC. Residues: CASSRDRAGANVLTF. The V and J genes are TRBV7-3 and TRBJ2-6; 7 bases align to TRBD1. The CDR3 has 15 amino acids. V lost 9 bases to trimming and J lost 2 bases; unmatched junction nucleotides: 7. Per the germline V gene, CDR1 is SGHTA and CDR2 is FQGTGA.

In this sample, this clonotype turned up a few times. This chain connects TRBV10-3 to TRBJ1-6; D uncertain. The CDR3 runs to 15 residues. The V end was cut by 7 bases, the J end by 7 bases, with 17 bases between. Germline values: CDR1 ENHRY, CDR2 SYGVKD. CDR3: CAITPMGKMNSPLHF. The CDR3 DNA follows: TGTGCCATCACCCCAATGGGAAAGATGAATTCACCCCTCCACTTT.

The CDR3 here is CASSTEFGLAGVKGETQYF. DNA of the CDR3: TGTGCCAGCAGTACTGAGTTTGGACTAGCGGGAGTAAAGGGGGAGACCCAGTACTTC. This sequence joins TRBV7-2 and TRBJ2-5, with TRBD2 matching over 13 bases. Germline values: CDR1 SGHTA, CDR2 FQGNSA. The CDR3 is 19 residues long. V shed 6 bases, J shed 5 bases, and the junction held 18 bases outside the gene matches. Looking up the rest from reference TRBV7-2 and TRBJ2-5 gives the full variable domain: GAGVSQSPSNKVTEKGKDVELRCDPISGHTALYWYRQSLGQGLEFLIYFQGNSAPDKSGLPSDRFSAERTGGSVSTLTIQRTQQEDSAVYLCASSTEFGLAGVKGETQYFGPGTRLLVL.

The chain recombines TRBV12-3 or TRBV12-4 with TRBJ2-7; 7 bases line up with TRBD2. The junction had 4 bases not matched to a gene; V was cut back by 5 bases and J by 3 bases. The CDR3 consists of 13 residues. The DNA for the CDR3 is TGTGCCAGCAGTGTCCTAGCGGACTACGAGCAGTACTTC. This sequence encodes CASSVLADYEQYF.

This clonotype has more than one count but fewer than ten. V is TRBV20-1 and J is TRBJ2-3; 8 positions match TRBD2. V shed 4 bases, J shed 4 bases, and the junction held 10 bases outside the gene matches. The CDR3 is 15 amino acids. Germline-derived CDR1 and CDR2 are DFQATT and SNEGSKA (reference sequence). The CDR3 DNA follows: TGCAGTGCTATTGCCAGCGGGAGACATTCAGATACGCAGTATTTT. Amino acids: CSAIASGRHSDTQYF.

As to this clonotype: The CDR3 does not close with the conserved phenylalanine or tryptophan, likely indicating a read error. No DNA is shown, since the ends of the CDR3 on it are uncertain; the CDR3 is the one TCRdb lists. The V call is TRBV7-2, the J call TRBJ2-6; the table assigns TRBD1, which was not confirmed against the DNA. Germline assignment: CDR1 SGHTA and CDR2 FQGNSA. The CDR3 is 11 amino acids in total, end residues counted. CDR3 region: CASSSQGHPSS.

This clonotype has only one observation. This rearrangement joins TRBV7-9 to TRBJ1-2; D uncertain. V was clipped by 7 bases and J by 10 bases, with 13 bases between them. The CDR3 is 11 residues long. Germline lookup yields CDR1 SEHNR and CDR2 FQNEAQ (reference sequence). CDR3: CASTLTDAYTF. For the CDR3, the DNA is TGTGCCAGCACCCTGACGGATGCCTACACCTTC.

This clonotype appeared a few times. This sequence joins TRBV7-3 and TRBJ2-7; a weak D match, TRBD2 (5 bases). This CDR3 spans 16 amino acids. CDR1 is SGHTA, CDR2 FQGTGA, per germline. The V and J ends lost 5 bases and 2 bases respectively, with 19 bases between them. This CDR3 reads CASSESKRKSTYEQYF. In nucleotides, the CDR3 is TGTGCCAGCAGCGAATCTAAGCGGAAGTCAACCTACGAGCAGTACTTC.

The CDR3 DNA sequence: TGCAGTGCTACGGACAGGGATGACGAGCAGTACTTC. Translating it yields CSATDRDDEQYF. The chain couples TRBV20-1 to TRBJ2-7, with 8 bases identical to TRBD1. Germline V gene sequence: CDR1 DFQATT, CDR2 SNEGSKA (reference sequence). V was clipped by 4 bases and J by 5 bases; unmatched bases: 4. The CDR3 covers 12 residues.